The clone carrying this TCR beta chain was found a few times. Data came from immunoSEQ multiplex PCR; TCRdb stores just in-frame clones and leaves some out. In the table there are about 67,000 clones, around 81% of which are singletons. The V gene's germline CDR1 is LGHNA and CDR2 YNFKEQ. The length of the CDR3 is 14 residues. Trimming left V 6 bases short and J 1 base short, with 9 bases between. These data are taken from a study of glioma-infiltrating T cells after dendritic cell vaccination. Looking at the study overall: Autologous tumor lysate was loaded overnight onto monocyte-derived dendritic cells grown about seven days with IL-4 and GM-CSF.

The chain joins TRBV4-2 to TRBJ2-2; weak D call: TRBD1 (6 bases). The input for sequencing was blood, taken before dendritic cell vaccination. The clonotype was recovered from a human donor with glioblastoma. This chain's CDR3 is CASRGDKNTGELFF. As DNA, the CDR3 is TGTGCCAGCAGAGGGGACAAGAACACCGGGGAGCTGTTTTTT.